This T cell receptor (beta chain) derives from a study of T cell responses to AZD1222 COVID-19 vaccine. A remark on this clone: Its antigen remains unidentified.

Profiled with immunoSEQ multiplex PCR; TCRdb holds only in-frame clones, not every one. This sample has more than 150,000 clones, with approximately 87% found just once. V trimming: 7 bases; J trimming: 2 bases; junction bases outside the gene matches: 2. The CDR3 sequence is 14 residues long. Germline CDR1 is MDHEN and CDR2 is SYDVKM. Findings and caveats of the study: Spike-specific TCR breadth rose after two AZD1222 doses, and depth rose as well.

The sample in question was peripheral blood, obtained 28 days after the second AZD1222 dose. V and J are TRBV28 and TRBJ2-1; 10 nucleotides line up with TRBD1. This clonotype originated in an adult who received the AZD1222 COVID-19 vaccine. For the CDR3, the DNA is TGTGCCAGCACGGGGACAGGGGCCTACAATGAGCAGTTCTTC. Its protein is CASTGTGAYNEQFF.